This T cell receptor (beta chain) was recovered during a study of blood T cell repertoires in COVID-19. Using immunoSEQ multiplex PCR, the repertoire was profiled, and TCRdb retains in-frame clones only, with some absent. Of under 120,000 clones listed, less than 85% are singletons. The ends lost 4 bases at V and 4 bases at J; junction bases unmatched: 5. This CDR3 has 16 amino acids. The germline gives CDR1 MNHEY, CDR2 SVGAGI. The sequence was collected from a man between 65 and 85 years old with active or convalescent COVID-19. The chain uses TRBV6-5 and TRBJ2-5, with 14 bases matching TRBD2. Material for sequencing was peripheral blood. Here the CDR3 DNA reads TGTGCCAGCAGTTCCCGGGGACTAGCGGGAGTAGAGACCCAGTACTTC. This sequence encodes CASSSRGLAGVETQYF.